The clone carrying this T cell receptor (beta chain) was counted between two and nine times. Of the isolated RNA, all was reverse transcribed, and so the sequenced material was expressed TCRB transcripts. The repertoire was sequenced with immunoSEQ multiplex PCR; TCRdb's copy has only in-frame clones and lacks some. The table lists about 160,000 clones, over 7.5% of them singletons. The sample is drawn from a study of beta chain features in type 1 diabetes. J was trimmed by 6 bases and V by 3 bases; bases with no gene match: 3. Per the germline V gene, CDR1 is SGHNT and CDR2 is YENEEA. The CDR3 loop spans 13 amino acids.

The sequence came from a woman between 18 and 30 years old in good health. This chain uses TRBV11-3 with TRBJ2-7; 9 nucleotides line up with TRBD1. Material for sequencing was central memory CD4+ T cells from blood. DNA of the CDR3: TGTGCCAGCAGCTTCCGGACAGGGGTCGAGCAGTACTTC. Translation: CASSFRTGVEQYF.